The clone carrying this T cell receptor beta chain has only a few counts. Antigen specificity is unknown. The sample belongs to a study of T cells after yellow fever vaccination. Study-wide results and limits: Sorted repertoires could include abundant contaminating clonotypes from bulk cells. Once the booster was given, most primary-vaccination clones reappeared, at approximately 97% for CD4 and around 90% for CD8. Clonotypes found in both CD4 and CD8 compartments made up a small share.

V lost 7 bases and J lost 1, with 7 bases in between. The CDR3 contains 11 residues. Germline V gene sequence: CDR1 SQVTM, CDR2 ANQGSEA. TCRdb re-analysed the 5' RACE reads in MiXCR, keeping a single row per CDR3 protein. This repertoire shows approximately 610,000 distinct CDR3 sequences, around 16% found once; its top ten account for around 15%. The V and J genes are TRBV29-1 and TRBJ1-1; D gene uncertain. The starting material was PBMCs, obtained less than 6 days after the first yellow fever vaccination. This clonotype was obtained from a man aged 18 to 30 who received the YFV17D yellow fever vaccine. The CDR3 DNA reads as TGCAGCGGCTATGGGAACACTGAAGCTTTCTTT. Encoded protein: CSGYGNTEAFF.